This T cell receptor beta chain stems from a study of beta chain features in type 1 diabetes. Study context: Healthy donors, compared against patients, showed similar age, gender and cell yields.

Looked up from germline, CDR1 is SGHNT and CDR2 is YYREEE (reference sequence). The CDR3 spans 13 residues. The V gene lost 5 bases and the J gene lost 5 bases, with 10 bases spanning the gap. Investigators reverse transcribed all isolated RNA, so they sequenced expressed TCRB transcripts. The protocol was immunoSEQ multiplex PCR, while the TCRdb copy is restricted to in-frame clones and leaves out a portion. Of about 160,000 clones in the sample, approximately 8.8% were seen once. Overall study results and limits: Overrepresentation of cells with high TCR expression could result from cDNA sequencing. When VDJ junctions were examined, type 1 diabetes patients showed fewer insertions and more deletions. TCRB CDR3s from Type 1 diabetes patients were moderately but significantly shorter in all four CD4+ subsets.

This clone turned up a few times. Its specificity is unknown. The sample consisted of central memory CD4+ T cells from blood. This TCR was recovered from a woman aged 30 to 39 with type 1 diabetes. This chain connects TRBV5-4 to TRBJ1-4, with D hard to call. CDR3 amino acids: CASSSSQNEKLFF. DNA for the CDR3: TGTGCCAGCAGTTCGTCTCAGAATGAAAAACTGTTTTTT.